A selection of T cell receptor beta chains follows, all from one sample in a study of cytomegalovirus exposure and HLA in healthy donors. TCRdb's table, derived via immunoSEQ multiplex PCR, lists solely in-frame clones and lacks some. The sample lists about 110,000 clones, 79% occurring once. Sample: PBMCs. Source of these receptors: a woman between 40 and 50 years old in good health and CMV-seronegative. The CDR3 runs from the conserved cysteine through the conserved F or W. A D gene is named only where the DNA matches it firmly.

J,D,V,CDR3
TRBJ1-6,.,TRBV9,CASSQGRVSSNSPLHF
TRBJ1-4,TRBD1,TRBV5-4,CASSFTGRGNEKLFF
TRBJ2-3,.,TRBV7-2,CASSLGAPADTQYF
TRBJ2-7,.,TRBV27,CASSLSPFYEQYF
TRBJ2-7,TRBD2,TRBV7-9,CSSSLGGGSYEQYF
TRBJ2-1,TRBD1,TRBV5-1,CASSSDRTPYNEQFF
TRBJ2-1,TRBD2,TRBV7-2,CASSWGLADNEQFF
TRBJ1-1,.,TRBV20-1,CSARPGSGAFF
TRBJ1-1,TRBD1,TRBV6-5,CASSPGTVNTEAFF
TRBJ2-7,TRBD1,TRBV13,CASSLAWTGGSYEQYF
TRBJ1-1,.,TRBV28,CASSRRVTEAFF
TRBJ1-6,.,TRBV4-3,CASSQVSDSPLHF
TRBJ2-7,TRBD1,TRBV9,CASSGGQVGYEQYF
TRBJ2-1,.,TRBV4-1,CASSQDPPIEGGRDEQFF
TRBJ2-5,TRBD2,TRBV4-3,CASSQDWKERGGLQETQYF
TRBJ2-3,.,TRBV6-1,CASSGGHRTDTQYF
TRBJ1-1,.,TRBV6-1,CASSEQTGENTEAFF
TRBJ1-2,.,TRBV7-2,CASSLEGWGGGYTF
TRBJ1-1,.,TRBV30,CAWSSLRRVDTEAFF
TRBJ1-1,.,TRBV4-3,CASSQDRAGRLNTEAFF
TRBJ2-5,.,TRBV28,CASSLGNPAVETQYF
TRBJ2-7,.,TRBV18,CASSPATHYEQYF
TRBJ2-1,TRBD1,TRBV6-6,CASSSPGTVNEQFF
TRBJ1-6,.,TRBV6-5,CASTLDSHNSPLHF
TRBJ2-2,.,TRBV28,CASSPGRVRNTGELFF
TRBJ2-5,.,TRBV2,CAATPGVETQYF
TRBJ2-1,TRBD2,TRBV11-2,CASSSLRGEVVYNEQFF
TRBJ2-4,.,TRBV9,CASSVVVGGIQYF
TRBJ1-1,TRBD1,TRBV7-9,CASSAPPGQGATEAFF
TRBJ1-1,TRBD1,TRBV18,CASSPPTGGLTEAFF
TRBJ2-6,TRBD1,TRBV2,CASSDATGAGANVLTF
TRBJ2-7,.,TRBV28,CASGFPGLYEQYF
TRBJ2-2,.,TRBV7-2,CASSLAKHTGELFF
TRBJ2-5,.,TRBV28,CASSSPETQYF
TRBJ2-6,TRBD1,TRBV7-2,CASRRDRGLAGANVLTF
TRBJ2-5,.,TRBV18,CASSPQVRREQYF
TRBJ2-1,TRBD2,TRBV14,CASSLAGGPHNEQFF
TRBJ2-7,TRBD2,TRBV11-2,CASSLNGGAYYEQYF
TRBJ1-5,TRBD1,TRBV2,CASKAGTGNQPQHF
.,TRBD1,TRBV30,CAWSRNRGDEQYF
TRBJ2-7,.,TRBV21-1,CARIVGTSKDYEQYF
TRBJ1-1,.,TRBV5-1,CASSFSGQLENTEAFF
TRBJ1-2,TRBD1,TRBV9,CASSVGGGQGAGGYTF
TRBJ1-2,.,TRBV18,CASSLPNGAAGYGYTF
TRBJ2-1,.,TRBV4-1,CASSLGGLEQFF
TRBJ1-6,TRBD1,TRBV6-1,CASSQQTGGAGPLHF
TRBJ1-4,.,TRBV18,CASSNSGDPGEKLFF
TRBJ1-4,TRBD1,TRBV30,CAEDRGEKLFF
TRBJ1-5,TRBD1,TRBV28,CASSLPQLGDRGSNQPQHF
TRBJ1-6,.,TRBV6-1,CASSEGAGNNSPLHF
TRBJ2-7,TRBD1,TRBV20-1,CSAITGGEQYF
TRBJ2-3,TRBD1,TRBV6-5,CASSTDREDTQYF
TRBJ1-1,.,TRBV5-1,CASSLVGGGSTEAFF
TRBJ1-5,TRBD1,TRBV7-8,CASSLGGQGVRQHF
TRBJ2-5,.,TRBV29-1,CSVWAGAGVHVETQYF
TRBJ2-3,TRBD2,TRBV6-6,CASIPMWQGGLDTQYF
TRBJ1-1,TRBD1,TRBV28,CASTKRGTGVMNTEAFF
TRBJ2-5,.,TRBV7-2,CASSLLASGETQYF
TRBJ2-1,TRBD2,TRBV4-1,CASSQGLALNEQFF